This TCR beta chain came from a study of shared clonotypes between healthy human individuals. Study results and limitations: Approximately 5.1% was the fraction of naive CD4 clonotypes found shared across a few donors.

Replicate PCRs from sorted subsets contained about 200 ng DNA, which is some 30,000 T cell genomes. The table came from immunoSEQ multiplex PCR; TCRdb's copy has only in-frame clones and leaves some out. The table has around 2,000,000 clones, approximately 94% seen once. Terminally differentiated effector memory CD45RA+ cells were left out of the naive CD8 fraction, which was CD45RO-negative and positively selected for CCR7. Note on this clone: Its specificity is unknown.

This TCR was sampled from a young man in good health. The specimen was naive CD8+ T cells sorted from blood.

The CDR3 here is CAWSYLGAGSNEQFF. Here the CDR3 DNA reads TGTGCCTGGAGTTATTTGGGAGCGGGAAGCAATGAGCAGTTCTTC. This chain links TRBV30 with TRBJ2-1; 7 nucleotides line up with TRBD2. Germline trimming cut 2 bases from V and 6 bases from J; bases unmatched to any gene: 10. CDR3 length equals 15 residues. Looked up from germline, CDR1 is GTSNPN and CDR2 is SVGIG (reference sequence).